These 17 T cell receptor beta chains were sequenced from one sample in a study of CD8 T cells in ankylosing spondylitis (dated by TCRdb to 2016 to 2017). The library was obtained by 5' RACE. For sequencing, an Illumina HiSeq 2500 was employed. TCRdb's own reprocessing of the public reads used fastp at Q25 and MiXCR and kept productive beta chains. Every distinct CDR3 protein forms one entry, paired with its most common genes and DNA. Counted in this sample were around 140,000 distinct CDR3 sequences; roughly 11% of them appeared once. The ten largest clones take up 4.1% of the sample. Sequencing used blood, either unsorted or a sorted T cell fraction (not recorded which). These receptors were taken from a female donor with ankylosing spondylitis or in good health (not recorded which).

This clonotype has just a few counts. The chain is built from TRBV27 and TRBJ2-2; D is unclear. This CDR3 comprises 16 residues. Germline CDR1 is MNHEY and CDR2 is SMNVEV (reference sequence). V lost 5 bases to trimming and J lost 4 bases, with 17 bases between them. The CDR3 DNA reads TGTGCCAGCAGTCCCGGCCTCGGGCTAGGCACCGGGGAGCTGTTTTTT. It encodes CASSPGLGLGTGELFF.

This clonotype was seen many times. The rearrangement uses TRBV5-1 and TRBJ1-1, with TRBD1 matching over 10 bases. Germline V gene data show CDR1 as SGHRS and CDR2 as YFSETQ. This CDR3 contains 14 residues. The trim removed 0 bases at V and 6 bases at J, leaving 2 bases unmatched. The CDR3 here is CASSLGDRGAEAFF. The CDR3 bases are TGCGCCAGCAGCTTGGGGGACAGGGGTGCTGAAGCTTTCTTT.

The V and J genes are TRBV18 and TRBJ1-3; the D is unclear. The length of the CDR3 is 15 residues. The germline CDR1 and CDR2 sequences are KGHSH and LQKENI. V shed 1 base and J shed 0 bases, with 7 bases lying between them. The CDR3 DNA reads as TGTGCCAGCTCACCACGGAGAAGCTCTGGAAACACCATATATTTT. Translated: CASSPRRSSGNTIYF. Using reference TRBV18 and TRBJ1-3 for the parts outside the CDR3, the full variable domain is NAGVMQNPRHLVRRRGQEARLRCSPMKGHSHVYWYRQLPEEGLKFMVYLQKENIIDESGMPKERFSAEFPKEGPSILRIQQVVRGDSAAYFCASSPRRSSGNTIYFGEGSWLTVV.

This clonotype was observed many times. The V and J genes are TRBV11-1 and TRBJ1-4, with D tentatively TRBD1 (6 bases). Germline CDR1 reads SGHAT; CDR2 reads FQDESV (reference sequence). The CDR3 has 14 residues. V was trimmed by 4 bases and J by 7 bases, leaving 13 bases between them. The CDR3 here is CASSSSGTREKLFF. CDR3 nucleotides: TGTGCCAGCAGCTCGAGTGGGACACGTGAAAAACTGTTTTTT.

In this sample, this clonotype turned up many times. In DNA, the CDR3 is TGCGCCAGCAGCTTGGGGGTTTCGGCGAATGAGCAGTTCTTC. Protein sequence: CASSLGVSANEQFF. The gene calls are TRBV5-1 and TRBJ2-1; no firm D call. Germline V gives CDR1 SGHRS, CDR2 YFSETQ. V was cut by 0 bases and J by 7 bases, with 11 bases left in between. The CDR3 is 14 residues long.

This clonotype was counted many times. The V and J genes are TRBV19 and TRBJ2-4; the D gene is possibly TRBD2 (5 bases). Trimming stripped 10 bases from V and 3 bases from J, with 13 bases between. This CDR3 spans 13 amino acids. The germline gives CDR1 LNHDA, CDR2 SQIVND (reference sequence). The DNA of the CDR3 is TGTGCCACATCGGACTGGGACAAAAACATTCAGTACTTC. This encodes CATSDWDKNIQYF.

Ten or more counts support this clonotype. The chain uses TRBV5-1 and TRBJ2-5; 8 bases agree with TRBD1. V lost 5 bases, J lost 1 base, and 4 bases stayed unmatched. Per germline, CDR1 SGHRS and CDR2 YFSETQ. This CDR3 is 14 amino acids long. The CDR3 DNA is TGCGCCAGCAGTTTTGGACAGGGCCAAGAGACCCAGTACTTC. It translates to CASSFGQGQETQYF.

This clonotype occurred many times. The chain has TRBV2 and TRBJ2-1; D unclear. The V end lost 1 base, the J end lost 7 bases, and 5 bases lay between the germline ends. The CDR3 covers 12 residues. Germline V gene sequence: CDR1 SNHLY, CDR2 FYNNEI. CDR3 amino acids: CASSEEANEQFF. DNA for the CDR3: TGTGCCAGCAGTGAAGAGGCTAATGAGCAGTTCTTC.

This clonotype was found many times. This chain links TRBV20-1 with TRBJ1-5, with D unclear. The CDR3 runs 13 residues. The V and J ends lost 3 bases and 4 bases respectively, with 10 bases between them. CDR1 and CDR2 (germline): DFQATT, SNEGSKA (reference sequence). The CDR3 nucleotides are TGCAGTGCTAGTATGACAAGGAATCAGCCCCAGCATTTT. Translation gives CSASMTRNQPQHF.

In this sample, this clonotype turned up a few times. The rearrangement links TRBV25-1 to TRBJ1-2, with a tentative D call TRBD1 (6 bases). V was clipped by 4 bases and J by 8 bases, with 14 bases between them. CDR3 length: 13 amino acids. Germline values: CDR1 MGHDK, CDR2 SYGVNS. The CDR3, as DNA: TGTGCCAGCAGTGGGCCGGGGGCGGAAGGCTACACCTTC. This gives the protein CASSGPGAEGYTF.

This clonotype was observed at least ten times. The chain carries TRBV5-1 and TRBJ1-4; no definite D call. The germline V gene has CDR1 SGHRS and CDR2 YFSETQ. Deletions cut 5 bases from V and 5 bases from J, with 10 bases between. The CDR3 sequence is 13 residues long. CDR3 nucleotides: TGCGCCAGCAGACTCGGACCCAATGAAAAACTGTTTTTT. Amino acid sequence: CASRLGPNEKLFF.

This clonotype has ten or more counts. V usage is TRBV12-3 or TRBV12-4 and J usage is TRBJ2-7; the D gene is possibly TRBD2 (5 bases). V lost 4 bases, J lost 0 bases, and 10 bases lay in between. The CDR3 covers 14 residues. The CDR3 bases are TGTGCCAGCAGTTCGGAGGCGCCCTCCTACGAGCAGTACTTC. It yields the protein CASSSEAPSYEQYF.

This clonotype was detected many times. The rearrangement uses TRBV20-1 and TRBJ2-7; no reliable D call. Per germline, CDR1 DFQATT and CDR2 SNEGSKA (reference sequence). With 2 bases removed from V and 4 bases from J, the gap between germline ends came to 12 bases. This CDR3 region has 13 residues. This CDR3 is CSARLGSMYEQYF. CDR3 nucleotide sequence: TGCAGTGCTAGATTGGGTAGCATGTACGAGCAGTACTTC.

This clonotype was counted many times. This sequence joins TRBV5-1 and TRBJ1-1; possibly TRBD1 for D (6 bases). V was clipped by 4 bases and J by 2 bases, with 9 bases between them. CDR1 is SGHRS and CDR2 is YFSETQ in the germline V gene. CDR3 length: 13 amino acids. In DNA, the CDR3 is TGCGCCAGCAGCCTGGACAGCAACACTGAAGCTTTCTTT. Its translation is CASSLDSNTEAFF.

The V gene is TRBV30, the J gene TRBJ2-1, with 9 positions matching TRBD2. The CDR3 length is 15 residues. Looked up from germline, CDR1 is GTSNPN and CDR2 is SVGIG (reference sequence). Trimming removed 7 bases from V and 4 bases from J; junction bases left unmatched: 11. CDR3 nucleotide sequence: TGTGCCTCCAACAGAGCGGGAGGAACTTACAATGAGCAGTTCTTC. Translating gives CASNRAGGTYNEQFF.

The table lists this clonotype with many counts. V and J are TRBV5-1 and TRBJ2-5; 10 bases are shared with TRBD2. The germline V gene encodes CDR1 SGHRS and CDR2 YFSETQ. This CDR3 has 16 amino acids. Trimming took 4 bases from V and 4 from J; bases not matched to a gene: 10. For the CDR3, the DNA is TGCGCCAGCAGCCCGAGCGGGGGGGCAATTGGAGAGACCCAGTACTTC. Its protein is CASSPSGGAIGETQYF. Together with reference TRBV5-1 and TRBJ2-5, the CDR3 gives the full variable domain: KAGVTQTPRYLIKTRGQQVTLSCSPISGHRSVSWYQQTPGQGLQFLFEYFSETQRNKGNFPGRFSGRQFSNSRSEMNVSTLELGDSALYLCASSPSGGAIGETQYFGPGTRLLVL.

The CDR3 sequence: CASRSGQVNTEAFF. The CDR3 coding sequence is TGTGCCAGTAGGTCTGGACAGGTGAACACTGAAGCTTTCTTT. The chain joins TRBV19 to TRBJ1-1; TRBD1 matches 7 bases. The CDR3 loop spans 14 amino acids. The germline CDR1 and CDR2 sequences are LNHDA and SQIVND (reference sequence). V was clipped by 6 bases and J by 0 bases; unmatched bases: 4.